Sequencing of this TCR beta chain was carried out in a study of blood T cell repertoires in COVID-19. Across the study: Donors in the United States, Italy and Spain gave samples during acute or convalescent COVID-19. T cells, B-cell-depleted T cells, or PBMCs supplied cDNA or gDNA.

V lost 7 bases to trimming and J lost 1 base, with 13 bases between them. The CDR3 consists of 14 residues. CDR1 MNHEY and CDR2 SVGAGI come from the germline V gene. Data came from immunoSEQ multiplex PCR; TCRdb stores just in-frame clones and leaves some out. The sample carries 350,000 to 400,000 clones, 75% to 90% recorded once. Cohort allocation depended upon clinical history that participants reported. Symptom resolution, clearance, or two negative PCRs marked donors in Cohort 3 as recovered. The receptor comes from a man aged 18 to 35 who had recovered from COVID-19. Input material: PBMCs or T cells enriched from blood (not recorded which). The chain joins TRBV6-5 to TRBJ1-1, with D unresolved. The chain's CDR3 is CASTPLSRNTEAFF. The CDR3 DNA reads as TGTGCCAGCACTCCACTCTCGAGGAACACTGAAGCTTTCTTT.